What follows are 21 T cell receptor beta chains derived from one specimen sequenced in a study of esophageal squamous cell carcinoma under preoperative chemotherapy. Indicated time point: before preoperative PTX-NDP chemotherapy. TCRdb redid the calling of the PCR reads with MiXCR, one entry per CDR3 protein. The sample consists of approximately 15,000 distinct CDR3 sequences, over 55% of them appearing once. Sampling was done from a patient given preoperative chemotherapy. The receptors here all came from a human donor with esophageal squamous cell carcinoma. The donor label of this sample is uncertain.

Comment on this clonotype: Relative to the germline gene, one junction end is altered; a read error may explain this. The chain links TRBV6-1 to TRBJ2-3; possibly TRBD1 or TRBD2 for D (5 bases each). The CDR3 sequence is 14 residues long. The germline V gene encodes CDR1 MNHNS and CDR2 SASEGT. CDR3 in amino acids: CAGSGGTDPETQYF. CDR3 nucleotides: TGTGCGGGGAGTGGGGGTACTGACCCAGAGACCCAGTATTTC.

The rearrangement joins TRBV6-1 to TRBJ2-5; TRBD2 matches at 7 bases. CDR1 MNHNS and CDR2 SASEGT come from the germline V gene. This CDR3 contains 13 residues. This chain's CDR3 is CAGSQAGRATQYF. The CDR3 DNA follows: TGTGCGGGCAGCCAAGCGGGGCGGGCGACCCAGTACTTC.

V gene TRBV6-1 combines with J gene TRBJ2-5; 9 nucleotides agree with TRBD1. The CDR3 length is 16 residues. Trimming at V came to 5 bases and at J to 3 bases, leaving 10 bases not matched to a gene. The germline V gene encodes CDR1 MNHNS and CDR2 SASEGT. The CDR3 DNA follows: TGTGCCAGCAGTCGGGACAGGGCCCCCCTGGAAGAGACCCAGTACTTC. Its protein is CASSRDRAPLEETQYF.

The chain uses TRBV29-1 and TRBJ2-3; TRBD1 matches at 7 bases. With V trimmed by 6 bases and J by 1 base, 4 bases remained unmatched. Germline CDR1 is SQVTM and CDR2 is ANQGSEA. This CDR3 region has 13 residues. The chain's CDR3 is CSVRDSGTDTQYF. CDR3 bases: TGCAGCGTCCGGGACAGTGGCACAGATACGCAGTATTTT.

There are many counts of this clonotype. The chain uses TRBV6-1 and TRBJ2-2; perhaps TRBD2 as D (6 bases). The CDR3 contains 17 residues. Germline CDR1 reads MNHNS; CDR2 reads SASEGT. The ends were cut back, 6 bases at V and 0 bases at J, with 17 bases in the middle. The CDR3: CASSLLPSGPNTGELFF. The CDR3 bases are TGTGCCAGCAGCCTCCTTCCCAGCGGGCCGAACACCGGGGAGCTGTTTTTT.

Concerning this clonotype itself: This sequence may be a read error, since a much larger clone differs from it by one base. The chain links TRBV12-5 to TRBJ2-1; no reliable D call. With the DNA end fitting TRBJ2-7 better, the J assignment may be wrong. The length of the CDR3 is 16 residues. Germline CDR1 reads LGHNT; CDR2 reads FRNRAP. The CDR3 DNA follows: TGTGCTAGTGGTTTGATGGGCAGCAAGTCTTACAATGAGCAGTACTTC. As protein: CASGLMGSKSYNEQYF.

This clonotype was picked up one time. The chain has TRBV12-3 or TRBV12-4 and TRBJ2-2; a possible D gene is TRBD2 (5 bases). The DNA matches TRBJ2-3 better at its end, which makes the J call doubtful. The length of the CDR3 is 13 residues. The chain's CDR3 is CARRAENTDEQYF. The CDR3 nucleotides read TGTGCCAGGAGGGCTGAGAACACCGATGAGCAGTATTTT.

This chain joins TRBV12-3 or TRBV12-4 and TRBJ2-1; no definite D call. The last part of the DNA fits TRBJ2-7 better; the J call may be wrong. The CDR3 sequence is 15 residues long. The CDR3 is CASSSPGQSYNEQYF. Written as DNA, the CDR3 is TGTGCCAGCAGCTCCCCGGGCCAATCCTACAATGAGCAGTACTTC.

Of note for this clonotype: The junction departs from the called germline gene at one end, perhaps through a read error. The gene calls are TRBV6-1 and TRBJ2-1; 11 bases fit TRBD2. The CDR3 runs to 17 residues. From germline, CDR1 is MNHNS and CDR2 SASEGT. The CDR3 loop reads CASSRLPGTSGNGEQFF. The CDR3 DNA reads as TGTGCCAGCAGTCGACTACCTGGGACTAGCGGTAACGGGGAGCAGTTTTTC.

In regard to this clonotype: A junction end diverges from the germline sequence, so it may reflect a read error. The chain links TRBV6-1 to TRBJ2-3; possibly TRBD2 for D (7 bases). In germline, CDR1 is MNHNS, CDR2 SASEGT. CDR3 length: 16 amino acids. The CDR3 nucleotides are TGTGTCAGCAGTCGCAAGGGGGGGGACGGCACAGATACGCAGTATTTT. It encodes CVSSRKGGDGTDTQYF.

On this clonotype itself: The junction departs from the called germline gene at one end, perhaps through a read error. The chain links TRBV6-1 to TRBJ2-4, with D maybe TRBD2 (5 bases). The CDR3 consists of 11 residues. Germline V gives CDR1 MNHNS, CDR2 SASEGT. CDR3 DNA sequence: TGTGGCAGCAGCTCCGGAGGCACGCAGTACTTC. This encodes CGSSSGGTQYF.

This clonotype was seen a few times. The gene calls are TRBV6-1 and TRBJ2-2; 16 positions agree with TRBD2. This CDR3 has 19 residues. The V and J ends lost 3 bases and 4 bases, in that order; junction bases with no gene match: 8. Germline assignment: CDR1 MNHNS and CDR2 SASEGT. The CDR3 spells CASSEGTSGRAGGTGELFF. DNA of the CDR3: TGTGCCAGCAGTGAGGGGACTAGCGGGAGGGCCGGGGGCACCGGGGAGCTGTTTTTT.

The V gene is TRBV7-2, the J gene TRBJ2-5; 10 bases agree with TRBD2. The trim removed 9 bases at V and 1 base at J, leaving 8 bases unmatched. From germline, CDR1 is SGHTA and CDR2 FQGNSA. The CDR3 length is 15 residues. This CDR3 reads CARGSGGAGQETQYF. The CDR3 nucleotides read TGTGCCAGGGGGAGCGGGGGGGCTGGCCAAGAGACCCAGTACTTC.

Relative to its sample, this clonotype is medium-sized. It may be a read error: a sequence one base away is much more abundant. CDR3 coding DNA: TGTGCCAGCAGTGAAGCGATAGGGATTGAGCAGTACTTC. It yields the protein CASSEAIGIEQYF. V is TRBV6-1 and J is TRBJ2-5; D is uncertain. The CDR3 has 13 amino acids. CDR1 and CDR2 from the germline V gene are MNHNS and SASEGT. V was clipped by 0 bases and J by 11 bases, with 13 bases between them.

This clonotype was detected only a few times. The CDR3 protein is CASTLKQGNSYEQYF. CDR3 nucleotide sequence: TGTGCCAGCACCCTTAAACAGGGAAACTCCTACGAGCAGTACTTC. The J gene is TRBJ2-7, the V gene TRBV6-1; TRBD1 might be the D (6 bases). CDR3 length equals 15 residues. Per the germline V gene, CDR1 is MNHNS and CDR2 is SASEGT. V was shortened by 7 bases and J by 0 bases, with 16 bases between the two germline ends.

This sequence joins TRBV6-1 and TRBJ2-4, with a tentative D call TRBD1 (6 bases). The CDR3 contains 16 residues. The V and J ends lost 1 base and 13 bases respectively, with 23 bases between them. Germline V gene data show CDR1 as MNHNS and CDR2 as SASEGT. CDR3 bases: TGTGCCAGCAGTGAAGGTATACAGGGAGCCAAAGATACGCAGTACTTC. This encodes CASSEGIQGAKDTQYF.

Notes on this clonotype: At one boundary the junction diverges from the germline segment, which might be a read error. The gene calls are TRBV10-3 and TRBJ2-1, with D perhaps TRBD2 (6 bases). The CDR3 runs 13 residues. Germline assignment: CDR1 ENHRY and CDR2 SYGVKD. The CDR3 DNA follows: TGTGCCACCAGGACCGGGAGCCCCGGTGAGCAGTTTTTT. Its protein is CATRTGSPGEQFF.

The chain employs TRBV6-1 and TRBJ1-2; D perhaps matches TRBD1 (6 bases). CDR3 size: 14 residues. Germline-derived CDR1 and CDR2 are MNHNS and SASEGT. V dropped 7 bases and J dropped 8 bases, with 20 bases sitting between them. CDR3 sequence (DNA): TGTGCCAGCACTCCGACAGGCGGACTTCGCGGCTACACCTTC. Protein sequence: CASTPTGGLRGYTF.

On this clonotype: Relative to the germline gene, one junction end is altered; a read error may explain this. The chain has TRBV6-1 and TRBJ2-2; D is possibly TRBD2 (6 bases). The CDR3 loop spans 14 amino acids. Germline V lookup: CDR1 MNHNS, CDR2 SASEGT. CDR3 nucleotide sequence: TGTGCCAGCAGCCTGGGACTGAGCACCGGTGAGCTGTTTTTT. This codes for CASSLGLSTGELFF.

This clonotype was seen once. This rearrangement joins TRBV12-5 to TRBJ2-1; 7 bases are a match to TRBD1. The V and J ends lost 0 bases and 10 bases, in that order; junction bases with no gene match: 21. Germline loops: CDR1 LGHNT, CDR2 FRNRAP. The CDR3 runs 19 residues. The CDR3 DNA is TGTGCTAGTGGTTTGGTACCGGGACAGCTGGCTAAGGGCGCCTACGAGCAGTTCTTC. It specifies CASGLVPGQLAKGAYEQFF.

With regard to this clonotype: The junction and the germline gene differ at one end; a read error may be behind it. The chain combines TRBV6-1 with TRBJ2-3, with 12 bases lining up with TRBD2. The CDR3 has 14 residues. CDR1 and CDR2 from the germline V gene are MNHNS and SASEGT. CDR3 DNA sequence: TGTGCCGGCGCTAGCGGGGGGGACCCAGAGACGCAGTATTTC. Protein: CAGASGGDPETQYF.